The 11 T cell receptor beta chains presented below share a single source sample, sequenced in a study of OX40 agonist ivuxolimab in advanced cancers. Assay used: immunoSEQ multiplex PCR; TCRdb lists only in-frame clones, some missing. The top ten clones hold roughly 0.4% of a sample with 73,000 or so clones, roughly four fifths of them seen once. Sequences were derived from CD4+ or CD8+ T cells sorted from blood, sampled in a trial of the OX40 agonist ivuxolimab. The origin of the receptors is an adult with an advanced solid tumor such as melanoma, head and neck, liver or kidney cancer.

In this sample, this clone turned up once. The chain carries TRBV28 and TRBJ1-2; 11 bases align to TRBD1. The CDR3 runs 16 residues. From germline, CDR1 is MDHEN and CDR2 SYDVKM. The J segment lost 8 bases and the V segment lost 3 bases, leaving 11 bases of the junction unmatched. Written as DNA, the CDR3 is TGTGCCAGCAGTTTGGCGGACAGGGGGCCTTCCCGGGGCTACACCTTC. This codes for CASSLADRGPSRGYTF.

CDR3 protein: CASSQTGDNSPLHF. The DNA of the CDR3 is TGCGCCAGCAGCCAGACAGGAGATAATTCACCCCTCCACTTT. The chain joins TRBV4-1 to TRBJ1-6, with D possibly matching TRBD1 (6 bases). The CDR3 has 14 amino acids. Trimming took 3 bases from V and 5 from J, leaving 8 bases between them. Germline lookup yields CDR1 MGHRA and CDR2 YSYEKL.

This rearrangement joins TRBV21-1 to TRBJ2-2; TRBD2 is taken as the D call from the table, unchecked against the DNA. TRBV21-1 is deemed a pseudogene. CDR3 length: 20 residues. In nucleotides, the CDR3 is TGTGCCAGCAGCAAAGACCCACCTTTAAGTGGGAGGGGGAACACCGGGGAGCTGTTTTTT. As protein: CASSKDPPLSGRGNTGELFF.

This clone was seen once. The chain combines TRBV7-2 with TRBJ2-7; unclear D gene. In germline, CDR1 is SGHTA, CDR2 FQGNSA. This CDR3 region has 13 residues. V was pared by 6 bases and J by 6 bases, with 15 bases between. The CDR3: CASRQDISGEQYF. The CDR3 coding sequence is TGTGCCAGCAGGCAAGACATTTCGGGCGAGCAGTACTTC.

The CDR3: CASSPRLTASTDTQYF. CDR3 nucleotide sequence: TGTGCCAGCAGCCCCAGGTTGACGGCGAGCACAGATACGCAGTATTTT. The chain carries TRBV11-2 and TRBJ2-3, with D unresolved. The CDR3 spans 16 residues. The germline gives CDR1 SGHAT, CDR2 FQNNGV. V was pared by 5 bases and J by 0 bases, with 15 bases between. Full variable domain (outside the CDR3, taken from reference TRBV11-2 and TRBJ2-3): EAGVAQSPRYKIIEKRQSVAFWCNPISGHATLYWYQQILGQGPKLLIQFQNNGVVDDSQLPKDRFSAERLKGVDSTLKIQPAKLEDSAVYLCASSPRLTASTDTQYFGPGTRLTVL.

V and J are TRBV7-9 and TRBJ2-7; D could derive from TRBD1 or TRBD2 (5 bases each). The CDR3 loop spans 14 amino acids. Per germline, CDR1 SEHNR and CDR2 FQNEAQ (reference sequence). V was pared by 0 bases and J by 0 bases, with 6 bases between. The CDR3 loop reads CASSLAGTSYEQYF. The CDR3 bases are TGTGCCAGCAGCTTAGCCGGGACCTCCTACGAGCAGTACTTC.

V and J are TRBV5-1 and TRBJ2-1, with 11 bases that match TRBD2. Germline CDR1 SGHRS, CDR2 YFSETQ. Losses at the gene ends were 7 bases for V and 9 bases for J; bases not matched to a gene: 12. The CDR3 consists of 15 residues. In DNA form, the CDR3 reads TGCGCCAGCGGGGGGACTAGCGGCTCTTTGGGTGAGCAGTTCTTC. Its protein is CASGGTSGSLGEQFF.

The genes are TRBV29-1 and TRBJ2-7; D unclear. V was cut by 4 bases and J by 2 bases, with 3 bases left in between. The CDR3 length is 10 residues. Germline CDR1 reads SQVTM; CDR2 reads ANQGSEA. CDR3: CSVGTYEQYF. CDR3 sequence (DNA): TGCAGCGTTGGAACCTACGAGCAGTACTTC.

The chain couples TRBV6-5 to TRBJ1-1, with D unresolved. Trimming left V 4 bases short and J 0 bases short, with 15 bases between. The CDR3 sequence is 16 residues long. Germline CDR1 is MNHEY and CDR2 is SVGAGI. CDR3: CASSLGYINMNTEAFF. The CDR3 DNA reads TGTGCCAGCAGTTTGGGATACATAAACATGAACACTGAAGCTTTCTTT.

The rearrangement uses TRBV28 and TRBJ1-3, with 9 nucleotides matching TRBD1. Germline V lookup: CDR1 MDHEN, CDR2 SYDVKM. Losses at the gene ends were 8 bases for V and 4 bases for J; bases not matched to a gene: 21. The length of the CDR3 is 19 residues. DNA of the CDR3: TGTGCCAGCCTATCTTCCTCTGGGACAGGGAAGAGTGCAGGAAACACCATATATTTT. Residues: CASLSSSGTGKSAGNTIYF.

The chain links TRBV7-7 to TRBJ2-2; D not resolved. The germline V gene has CDR1 SSHAT and CDR2 FNYEAQ (reference sequence). This CDR3 has 13 amino acids. V was shortened by 5 bases and J by 1 base, with 5 bases between the two germline ends. The CDR3 sequence is CASSPMNTGELFF. CDR3 nucleotides: TGTGCCAGCAGCCCCATGAACACCGGGGAGCTGTTTTTT.